Listed below are T cell receptor beta chains from one sample, sequenced in a study of blood T cell repertoires in COVID-19. Sequencing was performed with immunoSEQ multiplex PCR; in TCRdb, only in-frame clones are kept and a portion is missing. The sample shows 13,000 or so clones, roughly 80% of them seen only once. The material sequenced was peripheral blood. These receptors all come from a human donor in a cohort sampled during active COVID-19. Both conserved end residues are part of each CDR3. Each record gives: V gene, J gene, clone size, D gene, CDR3 protein, CDR3 DNA. D genes are given only for firm matches. The size entry is marked missing in some rows and otherwise reads once, few, many or a size class.

TRBV6-5	TRBJ1-1	few	-	CASSSRRGSWTEAFF	TGTGCCAGCAGTTCCAGGCGGGGGTCTTGGACTGAAGCTTTCTTT
TRBV6-5	TRBJ2-3	-	TRBD1	CASRRGQAKTQYF	TGTGCCAGCAGACGAGGACAGGCAAAAACGCAGTATTTT
TRBV7-9	TRBJ2-5	-	TRBD2	CAAGGVSDLSETQYF	TGTGCCGCGGGAGGGGTTTCCGATCTTTCGGAGACCCAGTACTTC
TRBV27	TRBJ1-5	-	TRBD1	CASRTQGTGQPQHF	TGTGCCAGCAGGACACAGGGGACGGGTCAGCCCCAGCATTTT
TRBV28	TRBJ2-1	-	-	CASSLTGGHPPFF	TGTGCCAGCAGTTTAACGGGGGGCCATCCCCCCTTCTTC
TRBV5-8	TRBJ2-4	-	TRBD2	CASSLGTSGFASIQYF	TGTGCCAGCAGCCTTGGGACTAGCGGGTTTGCGAGCATTCAGTACTTC
TRBV6-4	TRBJ1-2	once	TRBD1	CASTKRDREGAYGYTF	TGTGCCAGCACTAAACGGGACAGGGAAGGTGCCTATGGCTACACCTTC
TRBV27	TRBJ2-2	-	TRBD2	CASRRGLAGVANTGELFF	TGTGCCAGCAGAAGAGGACTAGCGGGGGTCGCGAACACCGGGGAGCTGTTTTTT
TRBV25-1	TRBJ2-5	few	TRBD1	CASSPRTGVPETQYF	TGTGCCAGCAGTCCCCGGACAGGGGTTCCGGAGACCCAGTACTTC
TRBV4-3	TRBJ1-2	-	-	CASSQGAGGFGGYTF	TGCGCCAGCAGCCAAGGAGCTGGGGGCTTCGGCGGCTACACCTTC
TRBV4-3	TRBJ1-2	few	-	CASSLWGGGYTF	TGCGCCAGCAGCCTGTGGGGAGGTGGCTACACCTTC
TRBV9	TRBJ2-3	-	-	CASSVEGTSTDTQYF	TGTGCCAGCAGCGTAGAGGGGACTAGCACAGATACGCAGTATTTT
TRBV6-5	TRBJ2-7	-	-	CASSYSFRGGYEQYF	TGTGCCAGCAGTTACTCGTTCAGGGGTGGCTACGAGCAGTACTTC
TRBV5-1	TRBJ2-5	-	TRBD1	CASSFLGTDETQYF	TGCGCCAGCAGCTTCCTCGGGACAGATGAGACCCAGTACTTC
TRBV28	TRBJ2-7	-	-	CASSLTGSYEQYF	TGTGCCAGCAGTTTGACTGGCTCCTACGAGCAGTACTTC
TRBV14	TRBJ1-6	-	-	CASSLVRREIHSPLHF	TGTGCCAGCAGCCTAGTTCGGCGGGAAATCCATTCACCCCTCCACTTT
TRBV24-1	TRBJ2-2	-	TRBD1	CATSDLGTGRGTGELFF	TGTGCCACCAGTGATCTCGGGACAGGCCGGGGCACCGGGGAGCTGTTTTTT
TRBV9	TRBJ2-7	once	TRBD1	CASSPIGTGSYEQYF	TGTGCCAGCAGCCCCATAGGGACAGGGAGCTACGAGCAGTACTTC
TRBV6-6	TRBJ1-1	-	-	CASSRTLNTEAFF	TGTGCCAGCAGCCGCACACTGAACACTGAAGCTTTCTTT
TRBV23-1	TRBJ2-1	-	TRBD2	CASSQFPPSGAYNEQFF	TGCGCCAGCAGTCAATTCCCCCCTAGCGGGGCGTACAATGAGCAGTTCTTC
TRBV11-2	TRBJ1-1	-	-	CASSGQANTEAFF	TGTGCCAGCAGCGGGCAAGCGAACACTGAAGCTTTCTTT
TRBV18	TRBJ1-1	-	TRBD1	CASSPGKDRGPLEAFF	TGTGCCAGCTCACCAGGTAAGGACAGGGGCCCGCTTGAAGCTTTCTTT
TRBV19	TRBJ2-2	few	-	CASSMVQGSGELFF	TGTGCCAGTAGTATGGTACAGGGCTCCGGGGAGCTGTTTTTT
TRBV5-1	TRBJ2-2	-	-	CASSLTTYTGELFF	TGCGCCAGCAGCTTGACAACCTACACCGGGGAGCTGTTTTTT
TRBV29-1	TRBJ2-3	-	-	CSVEERAGGTDTQYF	TGCAGCGTTGAAGAGAGGGCAGGGGGCACAGATACGCAGTATTTT
TRBV7-2	TRBJ1-6	-	-	CASSPGLSDNSPLHF	TGTGCCAGCAGCCCTGGACTTAGCGATAATTCACCCCTCCACTTT
TRBV28	TRBJ1-6	-	TRBD1	CASSWGQGISYNSPLHF	TGTGCCAGCAGTTGGGGACAGGGTATCTCCTATAATTCACCCCTCCACTTT
TRBV4-3	TRBJ2-2	-	TRBD1	CASSQARGRAGELFF	TGCGCCAGCAGCCAAGCGAGGGGGCGGGCCGGGGAGCTGTTTTTT
TRBV6-5	TRBJ2-7	hyperexpanded	-	CASSYGAYSYEQYF	TGTGCCAGCAGTTACGGGGCCTACTCCTACGAGCAGTACTTC
TRBV3-1/TRBV3-2	TRBJ2-2	-	TRBD1	CASSPRTGATGELFF	TGTGCCAGCAGCCCCCGGACAGGGGCCACCGGGGAGCTGTTTTTT
TRBV9	TRBJ2-5	-	TRBD2	CASSLRGDQETQYF	TGTGCCAGCAGCCTCCGGGGGGACCAAGAGACCCAGTACTTC
TRBV28	TRBJ1-2	-	TRBD1	CASSSPSSGTGTYGYTF	TGTGCCAGCAGTTCACCCTCCTCCGGGACAGGTACATATGGCTACACCTTC
TRBV28	TRBJ1-1	-	-	CASSTTQGYSEAFF	TGTGCCAGCAGTACAACTCAGGGTTACTCTGAAGCTTTCTTT
TRBV7-2	TRBJ1-5	medium-sized	-	CASSPAPWTKSNQPQHF	TGTGCCAGCAGCCCTGCCCCCTGGACAAAAAGCAATCAGCCCCAGCATTTT
TRBV30	TRBJ2-5	-	-	CAWSNPRGWRETQYF	TGTGCCTGGAGCAACCCTCGCGGTTGGCGTGAGACCCAGTACTTC
TRBV28	TRBJ1-1	-	-	CASSLRAAMNTEAFF	TGTGCCAGCAGTTTGAGGGCAGCCATGAACACTGAAGCTTTCTTT
TRBV12-3/TRBV12-4	TRBJ2-3	few	TRBD1	CASSRTGADTQYF	TGTGCCAGCAGCCGGACAGGGGCAGATACGCAGTATTTT
TRBV3-1/TRBV3-2	TRBJ2-2	-	TRBD2	CASSPSGLDRTGELFF	TGTGCCAGCAGCCCATCGGGACTAGACCGTACCGGGGAGCTGTTTTTT
TRBV5-1	TRBJ2-2	-	-	CASSLEVQGKNTGELFF	TGCGCCAGCAGCTTGGAGGTACAGGGTAAAAACACCGGGGAGCTGTTTTTT